The clone carrying this TCR beta chain was seen many times. In TCRdb, the RT-PCR reads were re-called with MiXCR into one record per CDR3 protein. The repertoire holds about 410,000 distinct CDR3 sequences, under 20% seen once, with around 6.8% in the top ten. This specimen comes from a study of patients and donors after allogeneic stem cell transplantation. Germline V gene data show CDR1 as LGHDT and CDR2 as YNNKEL (reference sequence). This CDR3 is 16 amino acids long. Trimming cost V 1 base and J 5 bases; bases outside gene matches: 8. The chain has TRBV3-1 and TRBJ2-1; 7 positions agree with TRBD2. The source material was blood, either unsorted or a sorted T cell fraction (not recorded which). The sequence was collected from a human donor who was either an allogeneic HSCT recipient or a stem cell or donor lymphocyte infusion donor (not recorded which). It is not recorded whose cells these are; they may come from a transplant donor. As DNA, the CDR3 is TGTGCCAGCAGCCAAGTTCGGCCTAGCGGTAACAATGAGCAGTTCTTC. Residues: CASSQVRPSGNNEQFF.